Listed below are T cell receptor beta chains from one sample, sequenced in a study of molecular identifiers for immune sequencing clone quantification. TCRdb fed the PCR reads into MiXCR, producing one record per CDR3 protein. The sample shows 460,000 or so distinct CDR3 sequences, around 23% of them seen only once. The sample taken for sequencing was naive CD8+ T cells from blood, with Jurkat cell RNA spiked in. The origin of the receptors is a human donor in good health. Some libraries in this study had Jurkat cell RNA spiked in. Each CDR3 is given with its conserved first and last residue. Fields, in order: J gene, D gene, V gene, clone size, CDR3 DNA, CDR3 protein. D genes are given only for firm matches. Clone sizes are given selectively: once, few, many, or a class where the clone is expanded.

TRBJ1-5,NA,TRBV2,many,TGTGCCAGCAGTGATGGCGGGACGACTTATAGCAATCAGCCCCAGCATTTT,CASSDGGTTYSNQPQHF
TRBJ2-7,NA,TRBV4-1,NA,TGCGCCAGCAGCCCCAATGGGCACGAGCAGTGCTTC,CASSPNGHEQCF
TRBJ2-2,NA,TRBV19,NA,TGTGCCAGTAGTATACAGGAAATTGGGGGCACCGGGGAGCTGTTTTTT,CASSIQEIGGTGELFF
TRBJ2-5,NA,TRBV6-5,few,TGTGCCAGCAGCTTACTAAGGACACAAGAGACCCAGTACTTC,CASSLLRTQETQYF
TRBJ1-1,NA,TRBV29-1,few,TGCAGCGTTGATCCGGGAGTTAACACTGAAGCTTTCTTT,CSVDPGVNTEAFF
TRBJ1-1,NA,TRBV5-8,few,TGTGCCAGCAGCTTTTGGGGTTTAGGCACTGAAGCTTTCTTT,CASSFWGLGTEAFF
TRBJ2-7,NA,TRBV29-1,few,TGCAGCGTACGGACGGGGAATTCCTACGAGCAGTACTTC,CSVRTGNSYEQYF
TRBJ2-7,TRBD2,TRBV6-5,few,TGTGCCAGCAGTTACTCTGTGGGAGGGCCGGGTGAGCAGTACTTC,CASSYSVGGPGEQYF
TRBJ2-5,NA,TRBV5-3,few,TGTGCCAGCAGCTTGGTGGCGGTTAGTCTCTCGGAGACCCAGTACTTC,CASSLVAVSLSETQYF
TRBJ1-5,NA,TRBV7-9,once,TGTGCCAGCAGCCCAGGCCAGGGTATCCCTCCGCCCCCGCATTTT,CASSPGQGIPPPPHF
TRBJ2-5,TRBD1,TRBV29-1,many,TGCAGCGTTGATGGGACAGGGGGCCCCCAAGAGACCCAGTACTTC,CSVDGTGGPQETQYF
TRBJ1-1,TRBD1,TRBV6-4,few,TGTGCCAGCAGTTCAACAGGGGGCCTCACTGAAGCTTTCTTT,CASSSTGGLTEAFF
TRBJ2-7,NA,TRBV4-3,NA,TGCGCCAGCAGCCAGACAGCTTACTCCTACGAGCAGTACTTC,CASSQTAYSYEQYF
TRBJ2-7,TRBD2,TRBV7-2,few,TGTGCCAGCAGCTCTGCTGGGACTAGCGCCTCCTACGAGCAGTACTTC,CASSSAGTSASYEQYF
TRBJ2-6,NA,TRBV10-3,NA,TGTGCCATCAGTGAGCCCACAACTCCTGGGGCCAACGTCCTGACTTTC,CAISEPTTPGANVLTF
TRBJ2-3,NA,TRBV7-9,many,TGTGCCAGCAGGAGGGGCACAGATACGCAGTATTTT,CASRRGTDTQYF
TRBJ2-7,TRBD2,TRBV6-2/TRBV6-3,few,TGTGCCAGCAGCGAGCCGGGACTAGGGAGTTGGGGAGGCGAGCAGTACTTC,CASSEPGLGSWGGEQYF
TRBJ2-7,TRBD1,TRBV27,NA,TGTGCCAGCAGTTCCTCGACAGGGCAACTTATATACGAGCAGTACTTC,CASSSSTGQLIYEQYF
TRBJ2-7,NA,TRBV5-6,many,TGTGCCAGCAGCTTGGCGGACAGCTCCTACGAGCAGTACTTC,CASSLADSSYEQYF
TRBJ2-7,NA,TRBV7-2,many,TGTGCCAGCAGCGAAGTCGGGGGGCCTAGCTACGAGCAGTACTTC,CASSEVGGPSYEQYF
TRBJ2-5,NA,TRBV25-1,many,TGTGCCAGCAGTGATTGGCAGGCCATCCAAGAGACCCAGTACTTC,CASSDWQAIQETQYF
TRBJ1-1,NA,TRBV5-4,NA,TGTGCCAGCAGCTGGGGGGCGCACGATGAAGCTTTCTTT,CASSWGAHDEAFF
TRBJ1-2,NA,TRBV6-5,few,TGTGCCAGCAGTTACTCGAAGGCAGGGACTGGCTACACCTTC,CASSYSKAGTGYTF